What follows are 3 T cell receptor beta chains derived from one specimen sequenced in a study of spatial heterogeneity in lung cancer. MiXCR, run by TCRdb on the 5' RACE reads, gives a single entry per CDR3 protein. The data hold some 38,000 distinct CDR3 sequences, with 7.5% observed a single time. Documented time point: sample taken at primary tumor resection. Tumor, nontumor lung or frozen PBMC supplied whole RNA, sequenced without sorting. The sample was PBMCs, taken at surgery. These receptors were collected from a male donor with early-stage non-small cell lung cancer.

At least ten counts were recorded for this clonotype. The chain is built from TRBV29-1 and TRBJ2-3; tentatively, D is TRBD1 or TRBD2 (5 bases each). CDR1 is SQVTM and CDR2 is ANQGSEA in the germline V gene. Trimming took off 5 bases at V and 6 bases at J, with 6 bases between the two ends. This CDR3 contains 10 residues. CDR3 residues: CSVWGDTQYF. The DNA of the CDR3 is TGCAGCGTTTGGGGGGATACGCAGTATTTT.

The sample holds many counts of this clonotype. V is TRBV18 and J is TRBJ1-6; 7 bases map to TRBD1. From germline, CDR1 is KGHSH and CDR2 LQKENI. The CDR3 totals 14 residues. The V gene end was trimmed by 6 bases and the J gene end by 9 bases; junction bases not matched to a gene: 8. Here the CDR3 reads CASSPGRDSSPLHF. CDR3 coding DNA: TGTGCCAGCTCCCCAGGGCGGGACAGTTCACCCCTCCACTTT.

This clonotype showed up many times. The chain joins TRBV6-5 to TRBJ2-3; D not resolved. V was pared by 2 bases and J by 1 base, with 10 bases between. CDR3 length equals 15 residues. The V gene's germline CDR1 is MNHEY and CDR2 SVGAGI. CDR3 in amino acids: CASSYGVWGTDTQYF. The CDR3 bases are TGTGCCAGCAGTTACGGGGTGTGGGGCACAGATACGCAGTATTTT.